The present entry profiles one T cell receptor beta chain with its context. Profiled with immunoSEQ multiplex PCR; TCRdb holds only in-frame clones, not every one. Of some 200,000 clones in the sample, 87% were seen once. These data belong to a study of blood T cell repertoires in COVID-19. Study-wide background: Sites in the United States, Italy and Spain provided acute and convalescent COVID-19 samples. Sources were T cells, B-cell-depleted T cells, or PBMCs; the material itself was cDNA or gDNA.

Per germline, CDR1 MGHRA and CDR2 YSYEKL. The V end lost 4 bases, the J end lost 0 bases, and 17 bases lay between the germline ends. The CDR3 consists of 17 residues. This chain links TRBV4-1 with TRBJ2-3, with D possibly matching TRBD2 (6 bases). Sequenced sample: peripheral blood. This receptor was identified in a man between 35 and 55 years old with active or convalescent COVID-19. CDR3: CASSPQEGRPSTDTQYF. The CDR3 region has the DNA TGCGCCAGCAGCCCTCAGGAGGGCCGTCCTAGCACAGATACGCAGTATTTT.